What follows are 19 T cell receptor beta chains derived from one specimen sequenced in a study of vaccination and CD4 T cells after COVID-19. Using its own MiXCR run on the PCR reads, TCRdb lists one record per CDR3 protein. The table shows about 21,000 distinct CDR3 sequences, with around 57% occurring only once. Sequencing used CD4+ T cells from blood, obtained before SARS-CoV-2 vaccination. The receptors stem from a human donor who had recovered from COVID-19.

This clonotype has just one count. The genes are TRBV28 and TRBJ1-1, with D tentatively TRBD1 (6 bases). In germline, CDR1 is MDHEN, CDR2 SYDVKM. The V end was cut by 6 bases, the J end by 0 bases, with 17 bases between. The CDR3 runs 16 residues. In DNA form, the CDR3 reads TGTGCCAGCAGCCCAGGGGTGGGCCTCATGAACACTGAAGCTTTCTTT. This translates into CASSPGVGLMNTEAFF.

The J gene is TRBJ2-3, the V gene TRBV7-9, with 13 nucleotides matching TRBD2. The CDR3 extends over 20 amino acids. With V trimmed by 5 bases and J by 2 bases, 16 bases remained unmatched. From germline, CDR1 is SEHNR and CDR2 FQNEAQ (reference sequence). The CDR3: CASSPPRFGTSGTYTDTQYF. The CDR3 DNA is TGTGCCAGCAGCCCACCCCGTTTTGGGACTAGCGGGACCTACACAGATACGCAGTATTTT.

The CDR3 nucleotides are TGTGCCAGCAGTTTATACAGGGGGAAGGATTCACCCCTCCACTTT. It is translated as CASSLYRGKDSPLHF. The V call is TRBV27, the J call TRBJ1-6; 8 positions match TRBD1. V was pared by 1 base and J by 8 bases, with 4 bases of the junction left unmatched. The CDR3 sequence is 15 residues long. Germline assignment: CDR1 MNHEY and CDR2 SMNVEV (reference sequence).

The rearrangement uses TRBV6-5 and TRBJ2-7; TRBD2 aligns across 8 bases. After removal of 0 bases from V and 2 bases from J, the junction contained 6 bases not matched to a gene. Germline CDR1 MNHEY, CDR2 SVGAGI. CDR3 length: 16 amino acids. CDR3 loop: CASSYSSGSYAYEQYF. The CDR3, as DNA: TGTGCCAGCAGTTACTCGAGCGGGAGCTACGCCTACGAGCAGTACTTC.

J is TRBJ1-1 and V is TRBV7-3; the D is unclear. The CDR3 runs to 13 residues. The V end was cut by 1 base, the J end by 5 bases, with 8 bases between. Germline V gene lookup returns CDR1 SGHTA and CDR2 FQGTGA. The CDR3 protein is CASSLMGSTEAFF. In DNA, the CDR3 is TGTGCCAGCAGCTTAATGGGTAGTACTGAAGCTTTCTTT.

CDR3 DNA sequence: TGCAGTGCCCCCCCTAGCGGGAGGGTGTACGAGCAGTACTTC. Translation: CSAPPSGRVYEQYF. The rearrangement uses TRBV20-1 and TRBJ2-7, with 12 bases aligning to TRBD2. The V and J ends lost 6 bases and 4 bases, in that order; junction bases with no gene match: 7. The CDR3 is 14 residues long. Germline CDR1 reads DFQATT; CDR2 reads SNEGSKA (reference sequence).

About this clonotype: One end of the junction is discordant with germline, which a read error may explain. This sequence joins TRBV7-2 and TRBJ2-3, with 11 positions matching TRBD2. The length of the CDR3 is 15 residues. Germline lookup yields CDR1 SGHTA and CDR2 FQGNSA. CDR3 region: CASSFSGRGTDTQYF. The DNA of the CDR3 is TGTGCCAGCAGCTTTAGCGGGAGGGGCACGGATACGCAGTATTTT.

The CDR3 nucleotides are TGTGCCACCAGCAGAGATAGGGACTCCGCCAGTAGGCAGTACTTC. Encoded protein: CATSRDRDSASRQYF. The chain has TRBV15 and TRBJ2-7, with a weak D call TRBD2 (6 bases). The length of the CDR3 is 15 residues. Trimming cost V 0 bases and J 9 bases, with 18 bases left between them. Germline lookup yields CDR1 LNHNV and CDR2 YYDKDF (reference sequence). The entire variable domain, with the rest obtained from reference TRBV15 and TRBJ2-7, is as follows: DAMVIQNPRYQVTQFGKPVTLSCSQTLNHNVMYWYQQKSSQAPKLLFHYYDKDFNNEADTPDNFQSRRPNTSFCFLDIRSPGLGDTAMYLCATSRDRDSASRQYFGPGTRLTVT.

This chain uses TRBV20-1 with TRBJ2-1; 9 bases are shared with TRBD2. V trimming: 5 bases; J trimming: 4 bases; junction bases outside the gene matches: 9. This CDR3 contains 15 residues. The germline V gene encodes CDR1 DFQATT and CDR2 SNEGSKA (reference sequence). The CDR3 sequence is CSAAPTSGPYNEQFF. Written as DNA, the CDR3 is TGCAGTGCTGCCCCTACTAGCGGGCCTTACAATGAGCAGTTCTTC.

The V gene is TRBV6-2 or TRBV6-3, the J gene TRBJ1-5; unclear D gene. The V end lost 6 bases, the J end lost 0 bases, and 9 bases lay between the germline ends. The CDR3 covers 14 residues. Germline assignment: CDR1 MNHEY and CDR2 SVGEGT. The CDR3 DNA reads TGTGCCAGCAGACCAACAGCTAGCAATCAGCCCCAGCATTTT. Its protein is CASRPTASNQPQHF.

The J gene is TRBJ2-7, the V gene TRBV4-1, with 7 bases identical to TRBD2. CDR1 is MGHRA, CDR2 YSYEKL, per germline. V shed 4 bases and J 3 bases; nucleotides not matched to a gene: 9. The CDR3 is 15 amino acids. The CDR3 DNA follows: TGCGCCAGCAGCCTACAGTCCTCTAGCGGCTACGAGCAGTACTTC. As protein: CASSLQSSSGYEQYF.

V and J are TRBV21-1 and TRBJ2-7; no check of the table's D call, TRBD2, against the DNA was made. TRBV21-1 is a pseudogene locus. CDR3 length equals 16 residues. Written as DNA, the CDR3 is TGTGCCAGCAGCAAAGCGCTCCCTAGCTTTGCCTACGAGCAGTACTTC. Translating gives CASSKALPSFAYEQYF.

This clonotype was observed once. The rearrangement uses TRBV10-3 and TRBJ1-1; no clear D. V lost 3 bases, J lost 0 bases, and 8 bases lay in between. The germline gives CDR1 ENHRY, CDR2 SYGVKD. This CDR3 contains 14 residues. CDR3 residues: CAISDSAMNTEAFF. The CDR3 nucleotides read TGTGCCATCAGTGATTCCGCAATGAACACTGAAGCTTTCTTT.

This clonotype was seen only a few times. CDR3 sequence reads: CSATTGRGYGYTF. The CDR3, as DNA: TGCAGTGCCACTACCGGGCGAGGCTATGGCTACACCTTC. J is TRBJ1-2 and V is TRBV20-1; D is ambiguous. This CDR3 has 13 residues. In germline, CDR1 is DFQATT, CDR2 SNEGSKA (reference sequence). The V end lost 6 bases, the J end lost 4 bases, and 15 bases lay between the germline ends.

The chain links TRBV4-3 to TRBJ2-2; no definite D call. Germline values: CDR1 LGHNA, CDR2 YSLEER. Deletions cut 0 bases from V and 7 bases from J, with 6 bases between. The CDR3 runs to 13 residues. The DNA for the CDR3 is TGCGCCAGCAGCCAAGATTACGGCGGGGAGCTGTTTTTT. Its protein is CASSQDYGGELFF.

This clonotype occurred a few times. The chain couples TRBV15 to TRBJ1-2; no firm D call. Germline values: CDR1 LNHNV, CDR2 YYDKDF (reference sequence). V lost 1 base and J lost 2, with 14 bases in between. The CDR3 spans 16 residues. The CDR3 region is CATSRGRQVPNYGYTF. DNA of the CDR3: TGTGCCACCAGCAGAGGGAGGCAGGTCCCGAACTATGGCTACACCTTC.

This rearrangement joins TRBV7-2 to TRBJ2-2; weak D call: TRBD2 (5 bases). CDR1 is SGHTA, CDR2 FQGNSA, per germline. Trimming took off 1 base at V and 6 bases at J, with 9 bases between the two ends. The CDR3 totals 14 residues. CDR3 nucleotides: TGTGCCAGCAGCTTAGTAGCGACCGCCGGGGAGCTGTTTTTT. Protein sequence: CASSLVATAGELFF.

The sample holds one count of this clonotype. The gene calls are TRBV12-3 or TRBV12-4 and TRBJ1-5, with D perhaps TRBD1 (6 bases). The CDR3 is made up of 14 amino acids. The germline V and J ends were trimmed by 4 bases and 7 bases, with 14 bases remaining between them. The CDR3 spells CASSSQGGRQPQHF. The DNA of the CDR3 is TGTGCCAGCAGTTCACAGGGCGGGAGACAGCCCCAGCATTTT.

The rearrangement uses TRBV4-2 and TRBJ2-7, with D uncertain. This CDR3 has 14 residues. Trimming removed 4 bases at V and 4 bases at J, with 14 bases between. Germline V gene data show CDR1 as LGHNA and CDR2 as YNFKEQ. CDR3 residues: CASSPTRAPYEQYF. The DNA of the CDR3 is TGTGCCAGCAGCCCGACCCGGGCCCCTTACGAGCAGTACTTC.